This T cell receptor beta chain emerged from a study of blood T cell repertoires in COVID-19. Across the study: Material from acute and convalescent COVID-19 was sourced from the United States, Italy and Spain.

Clones were read by immunoSEQ multiplex PCR, and TCRdb kept only the in-frame ones, dropping some. The sample includes about 350,000 clones, roughly nine tenths seen only once; the top ten take around 3.9%. The ends lost 4 bases at V and 7 bases at J; junction bases unmatched: 7. The CDR3 sequence is 14 residues long. Looked up from germline, CDR1 is MGHDK and CDR2 is SYGVNS. This chain connects TRBV25-1 to TRBJ1-5; 7 positions match TRBD1. The sequence derives from a woman aged 55-70 years with COVID-19, enrolled during active disease. Source material: peripheral blood. Written as DNA, the CDR3 is TGTGCCAGCAGTGCCCGACAGGGTAACCAGCCCCAGCATTTT. It specifies CASSARQGNQPQHF.